Listed here are 27 T cell receptor beta chains from one sample, sequenced in a study of identical twins. Using its own MiXCR run on the 5' RACE reads, TCRdb lists one record per CDR3 protein. The data show some 690,000 distinct CDR3 sequences, 21% seen once. In addition, the sample was reused for a study of T cells expressing NK-cell markers.

The sample was PBMCs. The receptors here all came from a woman aged 18-29 years in good health.

As DNA, the CDR3 is TGCAGCGTCGAGGGACAGGTAGGCCTCGAGCAGTACTTC. It translates to CSVEGQVGLEQYF. The chain couples TRBV29-1 to TRBJ2-7; 8 bases map to TRBD1. The V segment lost 6 bases and the J segment 6 bases; nucleotides outside the gene matches: 10. This CDR3 region has 13 residues. CDR1 SQVTM and CDR2 ANQGSEA come from the germline V gene.

V usage is TRBV5-1 and J usage is TRBJ2-1; D remains ambiguous. Germline V gene sequence: CDR1 SGHRS, CDR2 YFSETQ. The CDR3 sequence is 13 residues long. Trimming stripped 4 bases from V and 9 bases from J, with 14 bases between. CDR3 loop: CASSPLSSSEQFF. The DNA for the CDR3 is TGCGCCAGCAGCCCTCTTAGTTCCAGTGAGCAGTTCTTC.

A few counts support this clonotype. The chain couples TRBV18 to TRBJ2-6; 9 bases agree with TRBD1. The CDR3 is 17 amino acids. The junction had 8 bases not matched to a gene; V was cut back by 8 bases and J by 0 bases. CDR1 KGHSH and CDR2 LQKENI come from the germline V gene. The CDR3 DNA follows: TGTGCCAGCGCCGAAGGACAGGGGACCTCTGGGGCCAACGTCCTGACTTTC. This encodes CASAEGQGTSGANVLTF.

This clonotype was counted a few times. The genes are TRBV5-1 and TRBJ2-1, with 8 bases lining up with TRBD2. V was pared by 0 bases and J by 4 bases, with 12 bases of the junction left unmatched. From germline, CDR1 is SGHRS and CDR2 YFSETQ. CDR3 length: 18 amino acids. The CDR3 spells CASSLATLALAEYNEQFF. Here the CDR3 DNA reads TGCGCCAGCAGCTTGGCGACCCTCGCACTAGCGGAGTACAATGAGCAGTTCTTC.

This rearrangement joins TRBV27 to TRBJ1-1; D possibly corresponds to TRBD1 (5 bases). The V end was cut by 5 bases, the J end by 3 bases, with 19 bases between. Germline assignment: CDR1 MNHEY and CDR2 SMNVEV (reference sequence). The length of the CDR3 is 16 residues. CDR3 sequence: CASSRTPGFSYTEAFF. DNA for the CDR3: TGTGCCAGCAGTCGGACACCGGGCTTCTCATACACTGAAGCTTTCTTT.

This clonotype was picked up a small number of times. The rearrangement links TRBV4-2 to TRBJ2-5; TRBD1 agrees at 7 bases. Germline assignment: CDR1 LGHNA and CDR2 YNFKEQ. V was pared by 4 bases and J by 5 bases, with 10 bases of the junction left unmatched. The CDR3 is 15 residues long. The CDR3 coding sequence is TGTGCCAGCAGCCCCGTGACAGGGACCGCGGAGACCCAGTACTTC. It encodes CASSPVTGTAETQYF.

The chain uses TRBV10-3 and TRBJ2-2; D not certain. V shed 7 bases and J shed 1 base, with 16 bases lying between them. This CDR3 spans 16 amino acids. Germline-derived CDR1 and CDR2 are ENHRY and SYGVKD. This chain's CDR3 is CAIKDFRDMNTGELFF. The CDR3 nucleotides are TGTGCCATCAAAGACTTCAGAGACATGAACACCGGGGAGCTGTTTTTT.

This clonotype was seen a few times. The chain's CDR3 is CASRLRNGGAYEQYF. The CDR3 DNA reads as TGTGCCAGCAGACTTCGGAATGGCGGTGCCTACGAGCAGTACTTC. This sequence joins TRBV6-1 and TRBJ2-7, with no clear D. Germline CDR1 MNHNS, CDR2 SASEGT. The CDR3 is 15 amino acids. V was clipped by 6 bases and J by 2 bases, with 17 bases between them.

There are many counts of this clonotype. The chain couples TRBV12-3 or TRBV12-4 to TRBJ2-1, with D hard to call. The CDR3 totals 13 residues. V was trimmed by 6 bases and J by 0 bases, leaving 6 bases between them. For the CDR3, the DNA is TGTGCCAGCAGCTTGACCTCCTACAATGAGCAGTTCTTC. Translated: CASSLTSYNEQFF.

This clonotype was found many times. The rearrangement links TRBV20-1 to TRBJ2-1; TRBD2 matches 9 bases. Germline lookup yields CDR1 DFQATT and CDR2 SNEGSKA (reference sequence). The CDR3 runs 16 residues. V lost 0 bases and J lost 9; bases outside the gene matches: 12. The CDR3 coding sequence is TGCAGTGCTAGAGATCTTACAGCGGGGGGTTTAAGTGAGCAGTTCTTC. As protein: CSARDLTAGGLSEQFF.

This sequence joins TRBV3-1 and TRBJ2-1; TRBD2 matches 9 bases. The CDR3 consists of 17 residues. Trimming cost V 8 bases and J 9 bases; bases outside gene matches: 20. Germline assignment: CDR1 LGHDT and CDR2 YNNKEL (reference sequence). CDR3 nucleotide sequence: TGTGCCAGCTGCAAGCAGGTAGCGGGGGCGCCTGGTAGTGAGCAGTTCTTC. It translates to CASCKQVAGAPGSEQFF.

The chain is built from TRBV21-1 and TRBJ1-2; TRBD1 reflects the table's D call only, with no check against the DNA. TRBV21-1 is assigned pseudogene status. CDR3 length: 15 amino acids. For the CDR3, the DNA is TGTGCCAGCAGCAAGGGGTTAGGGGGGGACTATGGCTACACCTTC. This codes for CASSKGLGGDYGYTF.

The V call is TRBV5-1, the J call TRBJ2-3; TRBD2 might be the D (6 bases). Germline V gene lookup returns CDR1 SGHRS and CDR2 YFSETQ. With 0 bases removed from V and 6 bases from J, the gap between germline ends came to 11 bases. The CDR3 loop spans 14 amino acids. The CDR3 coding sequence is TGCGCCAGCAGCTTGGAGGGGAGGTGGGATACGCAGTATTTT. It specifies CASSLEGRWDTQYF.

This clonotype was detected a few times. This chain uses TRBV3-1 with TRBJ1-2; D is perhaps TRBD1 (6 bases). This CDR3 is 13 amino acids long. From germline, CDR1 is LGHDT and CDR2 YNNKEL (reference sequence). V was shortened by 4 bases and J by 6 bases, with 12 bases between the two germline ends. CDR3 sequence: CASSPGRGHGYTF. CDR3 nucleotides: TGTGCCAGCAGCCCAGGCAGGGGCCATGGCTACACCTTC.

J is TRBJ2-1 and V is TRBV20-1; D is possibly TRBD2 (6 bases). The length of the CDR3 is 15 residues. From germline, CDR1 is DFQATT and CDR2 SNEGSKA (reference sequence). V dropped 2 bases and J dropped 0 bases, with 11 bases sitting between them. The CDR3 nucleotides are TGCAGTGCTAGATGGGCGGGAAGCTCCTACAATGAGCAGTTCTTC. The encoded protein is CSARWAGSSYNEQFF.

This clonotype showed up just a few times. The chain couples TRBV6-5 to TRBJ1-1, with D unresolved. The CDR3 has 17 amino acids. Germline V lookup: CDR1 MNHEY, CDR2 SVGAGI. V lost 4 bases and J 1 base, leaving 19 bases between the germline ends. The CDR3 sequence is CASSFRPDLHPNTEAFF. In DNA, the CDR3 is TGTGCCAGCAGTTTCCGACCCGATCTCCACCCGAACACTGAAGCTTTCTTT.

The V and J genes are TRBV4-3 and TRBJ2-7; 9 bases match TRBD1. After removal of 2 bases from V and 7 bases from J, the junction contained 9 bases not matched to a gene. From germline, CDR1 is LGHNA and CDR2 YSLEER. This CDR3 comprises 15 residues. The DNA for the CDR3 is TGCGCCAGCAGCCAAATCCGGACAGGGGATGATGAGCAGTACTTC. This gives the protein CASSQIRTGDDEQYF.

V usage is TRBV5-1 and J usage is TRBJ2-5, with 7 bases identical to TRBD1. This CDR3 region has 15 residues. V lost 1 base and J lost 4; bases outside the gene matches: 7. CDR1 and CDR2 (germline): SGHRS, YFSETQ. The CDR3 reads CASSLSVGGGETQYF. CDR3 bases: TGCGCCAGCAGCTTGAGCGTAGGGGGCGGAGAGACCCAGTACTTC.

The CDR3 here is CSAPKRPSGSTDTQYF. In DNA form, the CDR3 reads TGCAGTGCTCCTAAGAGGCCTAGCGGTAGCACAGATACGCAGTATTTT. The chain couples TRBV20-1 to TRBJ2-3; TRBD2 matches at 7 bases. With V trimmed by 5 bases and J by 0 bases, 11 bases remained unmatched. CDR3 length equals 16 residues. From germline, CDR1 is DFQATT and CDR2 SNEGSKA (reference sequence).

The CDR3 DNA reads TGTGCCAGCAGCCAACAGGCTCAGCGGGACACCTACGAGCAGTACTTC. Amino acid sequence: CASSQQAQRDTYEQYF. The chain couples TRBV4-2 to TRBJ2-7; tentative D call: TRBD2 (7 bases). Germline-derived CDR1 and CDR2 are LGHNA and YNFKEQ. The CDR3 contains 16 residues. V gave up 2 bases and J gave up 2 bases, with 16 bases separating them.

This clonotype was counted only a few times. V gene TRBV12-5 combines with J gene TRBJ2-5; TRBD1 matches 10 bases. The CDR3 covers 15 residues. The germline gives CDR1 LGHNT, CDR2 FRNRAP. V gave up 7 bases and J gave up 1 base; unmatched junction bases: 6. The DNA for the CDR3 is TGTGCTAGTGATCCGGGACAGGGGTCCCAAGAGACCCAGTACTTC. This codes for CASDPGQGSQETQYF.

Only a few counts were recorded for this clonotype. V and J are TRBV11-3 and TRBJ1-6; D is unresolved. Germline V gives CDR1 SGHNT, CDR2 YENEEA. Trimming shortened V by 3 bases and J by 10 bases, and 10 bases separated the two germline ends. CDR3 length: 13 residues. CDR3 residues: CASSFSTYSPLHF. As DNA, the CDR3 is TGTGCCAGCAGCTTCTCGACTTACTCACCCCTCCACTTT.

The rearrangement uses TRBV12-3 or TRBV12-4 and TRBJ1-5; D is unresolved. The CDR3 spans 12 residues. The V end lost 3 bases, the J end lost 9 bases, and 9 bases lay between the germline ends. The CDR3 nucleotides read TGTGCCAGCAGTTTCAGTTATCCGCCCCAGCATTTT. This translates into CASSFSYPPQHF.

This clonotype was seen only a few times. The chain links TRBV5-1 to TRBJ1-2; D perhaps matches TRBD1 (5 bases). Deletions cut 3 bases from V and 5 bases from J, with 14 bases between. Germline values: CDR1 SGHRS, CDR2 YFSETQ. This CDR3 is built from 14 residues. CDR3 amino acids: CASSWGRSGYGYTF. In DNA form, the CDR3 reads TGCGCCAGCAGCTGGGGACGTAGCGGGTATGGCTACACCTTC.

V is TRBV6-5 and J is TRBJ2-7; D is ambiguous. The length of the CDR3 is 14 residues. V dropped 0 bases and J dropped 3 bases, with 9 bases sitting between them. Germline V gives CDR1 MNHEY, CDR2 SVGAGI. In nucleotides, the CDR3 is TGTGCCAGCAGTTACTCGCTAGATCTCTACGAGCAGTACTTC. Protein product: CASSYSLDLYEQYF.

The rearrangement uses TRBV7-9 and TRBJ1-2, with TRBD1 as a possible D gene (5 bases). V lost 4 bases and J lost 4, with 16 bases in between. Germline CDR1 is SEHNR and CDR2 is FQNEAQ (reference sequence). The CDR3 spans 15 residues. CDR3 sequence (DNA): TGTGCCAGCAGCTCTCAGGGAAGGAGCTCCTATGGCTACACCTTC. Protein product: CASSSQGRSSYGYTF.

This rearrangement joins TRBV4-3 to TRBJ2-3; D may be TRBD2 (5 bases). V lost 1 base to trimming and J lost 2 bases, with 19 bases between them. Germline V gives CDR1 LGHNA, CDR2 YSLEER. CDR3 size: 18 residues. CDR3 protein: CASSQGWRTGQSTDTQYF. CDR3 sequence (DNA): TGCGCCAGCAGCCAAGGTTGGAGGACGGGTCAATCCACAGATACGCAGTATTTT.